This T cell receptor beta chain was recorded in a study of blood T cell repertoires in COVID-19 (dated by TCRdb to about 2020). Study-wide context: Samples from collaborators originated in the United States, Italy and Spain and spanned both the acute and convalescent phases of COVID-19. The dataset comprised deeply sampled blood TCRbeta repertoires from subjects exposed to, actively infected with, or recovered from COVID-19. Where available, HLA class I and class II types were taken from metadata supplied by the sample provider and were not determined by assay-based typing. A freely available public database, intended as a resource for researchers studying the immune response to SARS-CoV-2, is where the repertoires were released. Nearly every sample came with metadata listing a de-identified subject ID, COVID-19 status, age in years and sex. The material from the prospective study consisted of cDNA or gDNA derived from T cells, B-cell-depleted T cells, or PBMCs. Samples were obtained from the ongoing ImmuneRACE study (first 160 participants) and from over a thousand subjects provided by 6 global collaborators.

TCRbeta CDR3 regions were amplified from genomic DNA using the immunoSEQ Assay, a bias-controlled multiplex PCR. Under the source paper's analysis protocol: Within the assay, amplification of reference gene primers was used to estimate how many nucleated cells each sample contained. Sequence reads were collapsed and filtered to measure the absolute abundance of every unique TCRbeta CDR3 rearrangement. For each sample, productive Simpson clonality was calculated by taking the square root of Simpson's diversity index across productive rearrangements. The clones in this table, taken by TCRdb from immuneACCESS, are in-frame only. Not every clone is retained; where verified, under half of the shortfall comes from an unresolved V gene, and the cause of the rest is unknown. The V and J calls and clone size were taken over from that table, and D and trimming were inferred from the DNA. Within this sample are about 180,000 clones, with roughly 77% of them counted one time only. Together, the top ten hold roughly 6.8% of the sample.

As concerns this clone: Its antigen is still unknown. It has no much larger one-base neighbor in the sample; base qualities were not kept.

What the study reported, not specific to this receptor: The amount of clinical and demographic metadata varied by source and participant and was provided uncurated.

Germline trimming: 0 bases from V, 2 bases from J; junction bases outside gene matches: 4. CDR3 length: 16 amino acids, cysteine to phenylalanine. The CDR3 DNA has 48 bases and is translated from base 1. CDR1 and CDR2, per the germline V gene (reference sequence), are SEHNR and FQNEAQ. Collaborating institutions collected whole blood in K2EDTA tubes following their own protocols. For TCRbeta analysis, collaborators shipped samples as frozen whole blood, isolated PBMCs, or DNA extracted from either of those sample types. Sequencing was carried out using peripheral blood. This sequence originates from a man between 70 and 80 years old with active or convalescent COVID-19. Rearrangement joined TRBV7-9 to TRBJ2-4, and TRBD2 aligns with 7 junction nucleotides. The DNA sequence is as follows: TGTGCCAGCAGCTTAGCGGGAGGGCGAACCAAAAACATTCAGTACTTC. The encoded protein is CASSLAGGRTKNIQYF.